A single sample is the source of the 4 T cell receptor gamma chains below, sequenced in a study of gamma-delta T cells after stem cell transplantation. TCRdb used CATT to re-call clones from the RT-PCR reads. The sample shows 2,000 to 2,500 gamma-chain clones, about 6.9% of them seen only once. Sample: gamma-delta T cells. The receptors originated from a human donor. It is not recorded whose cells these are; they may come from a transplant donor.

Note on this clone: Relative to the germline gene, one junction end is altered; a read error may explain this. V usage is TRGV9 and J usage is TRGJP. This CDR3 is 16 amino acids long. Germline values: CDR1 GITISATS, CDR2 ISYDGTV (reference sequence). For the CDR3, the DNA is TGTGCCTTGTGGGAGTATCAAGAGTTTGGCAAAAAAATCAAGGTATTT. It is translated as CALWEYQEFGKKIKVF.

In its sample, this clone was seen a few times. The protein recorded in TCRdb matches a much larger clone and deviates from this DNA's translation at residue 14, suggesting a read error; the protein here is obtained by translating the DNA. The chain has TRGV9 and TRGJP. In the absence of a J gene in TCRdb, the DNA was matched to germline to assign it here. Germline values: CDR1 GITISATS, CDR2 ISYDGTV (reference sequence). The CDR3 is made up of 17 amino acids. The CDR3 DNA is TGTGCCTTGTGGGATCAAAGGCAAGAGTTGGGCAAAAAAAACAAGGTATTT. Its translation: CALWDQRQELGKKNKVF.

To note about this clone: TCRdb's protein for this DNA is that of a much larger clone and differs from the translation at residue 9, likely a read error; the protein shown is the DNA translation. The chain carries TRGV9 and TRGJP. TCRdb leaves out the J gene; it was filled in here by matching the DNA to germline. This CDR3 region has 18 residues. After removal of 0 bases from V and 6 bases from J, the junction contained 8 bases not matched to a gene. The germline CDR1 and CDR2 sequences are GITISATS and ISYDGTV (reference sequence). The CDR3 loop is CALWEVLGRELGKKIKVF. CDR3 coding DNA: TGTGCCTTGTGGGAGGTGTTGGGAAGAGAGTTGGGCAAAAAAATCAAGGTATTT.

This clone is medium-sized. The V gene is TRGV9, the J gene TRGJ1 or TRGJ2. TCRdb is silent on the J gene; assignment here came from matching the DNA to germline. Germline CDR1 is GITISATS and CDR2 is ISYDGTV (reference sequence). This CDR3 is built from 15 residues. After removal of 0 bases from V and 4 bases from J, the junction contained 9 bases not matched to a gene. The CDR3 sequence is CALWEVGNKYYKKLF. The CDR3 nucleotides read TGTGCCTTGTGGGAGGTGGGAAATAAGTATTATAAGAAACTCTTT.